The clone carrying this T cell receptor (beta chain) was detected once. What it binds is not known. Primers included in the PCR were 60 Vbeta and 13 Jbeta primers. The authors' processing: In a later analysis, of about 80 million unique beta chains, about 10 million appeared in at least two donors. Clones were read by immunoSEQ multiplex PCR, and TCRdb kept only the in-frame ones, dropping some. Clone size and the V and J calls come from that table; the DNA yielded D and trimming. The sample carries 150,000 to 200,000 clones, 65% to 85% recorded once. Germline V lookup: CDR1 SGHDT, CDR2 YYEEEE. The CDR3 spans 15 residues. V trimming: 2 bases; J trimming: 4 bases; junction bases outside the gene matches: 6. The data were obtained in a study of cytomegalovirus exposure and HLA in healthy donors. Overall study findings and caveats: Earlier analysis found most TCR beta V segments productive about 90% or about 30% of the time.

The rearrangement links TRBV5-6 to TRBJ1-2; 9 bases line up with TRBD1. The source material was PBMCs. The sequence derives from a man between 18 and 35 years old in good health and CMV-seronegative. Here the CDR3 DNA reads TGTGCCAGCAGCTTCGGACAGGGGACCTTCTATGGCTACACCTTC. This gives the protein CASSFGQGTFYGYTF.